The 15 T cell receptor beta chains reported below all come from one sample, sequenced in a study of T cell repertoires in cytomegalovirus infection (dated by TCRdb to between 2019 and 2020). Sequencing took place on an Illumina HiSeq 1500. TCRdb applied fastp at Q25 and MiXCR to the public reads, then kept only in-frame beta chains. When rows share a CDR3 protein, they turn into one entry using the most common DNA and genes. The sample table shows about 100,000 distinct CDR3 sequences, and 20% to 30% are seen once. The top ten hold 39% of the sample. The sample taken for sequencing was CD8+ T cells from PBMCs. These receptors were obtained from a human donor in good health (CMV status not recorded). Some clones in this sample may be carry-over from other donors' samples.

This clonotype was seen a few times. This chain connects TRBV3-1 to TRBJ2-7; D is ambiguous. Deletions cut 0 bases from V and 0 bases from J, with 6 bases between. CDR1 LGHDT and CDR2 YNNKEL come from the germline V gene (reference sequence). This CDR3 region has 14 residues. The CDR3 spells CASSQDISSYEQYF. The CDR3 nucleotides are TGTGCCAGCAGCCAAGATATCAGCTCCTACGAGCAGTACTTC.

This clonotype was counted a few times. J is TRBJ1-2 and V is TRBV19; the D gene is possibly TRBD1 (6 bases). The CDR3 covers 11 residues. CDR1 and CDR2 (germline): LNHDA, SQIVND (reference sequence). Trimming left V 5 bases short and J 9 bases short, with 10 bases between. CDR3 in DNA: TGTGCCAGTAGTGGGGGGCGCAGCTACACCTTC. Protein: CASSGGRSYTF.

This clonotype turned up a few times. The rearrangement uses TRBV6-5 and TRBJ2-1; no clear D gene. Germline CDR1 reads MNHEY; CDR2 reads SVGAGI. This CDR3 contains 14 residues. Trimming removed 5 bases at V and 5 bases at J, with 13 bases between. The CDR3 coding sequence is TGTGCCAGCAGTACGCAGGTATCAGACAATGAGCAGTTCTTC. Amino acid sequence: CASSTQVSDNEQFF.

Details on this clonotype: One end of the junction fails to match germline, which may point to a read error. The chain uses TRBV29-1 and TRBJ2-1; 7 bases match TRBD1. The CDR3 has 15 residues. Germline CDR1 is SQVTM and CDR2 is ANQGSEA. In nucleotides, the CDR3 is TGCAGCGGTGAAATGAGCACAGGGGCCTACAATGAGCAGTTCTTC. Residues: CSGEMSTGAYNEQFF.

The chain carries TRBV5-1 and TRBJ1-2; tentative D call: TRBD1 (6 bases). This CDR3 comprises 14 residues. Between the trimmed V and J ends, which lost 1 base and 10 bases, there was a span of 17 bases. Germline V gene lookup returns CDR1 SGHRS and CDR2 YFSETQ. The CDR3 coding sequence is TGCGCCAGCAGCTTGTACCAGGGGAGGGATGACTACACCTTC. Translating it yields CASSLYQGRDDYTF.

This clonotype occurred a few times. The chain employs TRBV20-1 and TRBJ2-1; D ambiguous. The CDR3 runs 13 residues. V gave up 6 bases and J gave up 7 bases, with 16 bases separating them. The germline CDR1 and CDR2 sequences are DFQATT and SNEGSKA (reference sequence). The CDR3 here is CSAVPGEDNEQFF. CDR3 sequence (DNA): TGCAGTGCAGTGCCGGGCGAGGATAATGAGCAGTTCTTC.

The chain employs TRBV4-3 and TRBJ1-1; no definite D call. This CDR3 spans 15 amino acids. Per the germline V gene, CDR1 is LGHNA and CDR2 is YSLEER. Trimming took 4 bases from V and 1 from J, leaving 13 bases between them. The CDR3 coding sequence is TGCGCCAGCAGCCCTACTGGTCGGACGAACACTGAAGCTTTCTTT. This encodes CASSPTGRTNTEAFF.

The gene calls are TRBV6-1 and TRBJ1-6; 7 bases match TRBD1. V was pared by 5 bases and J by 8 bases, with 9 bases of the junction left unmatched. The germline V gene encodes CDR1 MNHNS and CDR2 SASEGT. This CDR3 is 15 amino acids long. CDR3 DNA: TGTGCCAGCAGTTACGGAGGGGGCGATTATTCACCCCTCCACTTT. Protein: CASSYGGGDYSPLHF.

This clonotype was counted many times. For the CDR3, the DNA is TGCGCCAGCAGCCAAGAAGACAGAGCCAATCAGCCCCAGCATTTT. This gives the protein CASSQEDRANQPQHF. The gene calls are TRBV4-1 and TRBJ1-5, with D possibly TRBD1 on 5 matching bases. The CDR3 loop spans 15 amino acids. The germline V and J ends were trimmed by 0 bases and 3 bases, with 9 bases remaining between them. Looked up from germline, CDR1 is MGHRA and CDR2 is YSYEKL.

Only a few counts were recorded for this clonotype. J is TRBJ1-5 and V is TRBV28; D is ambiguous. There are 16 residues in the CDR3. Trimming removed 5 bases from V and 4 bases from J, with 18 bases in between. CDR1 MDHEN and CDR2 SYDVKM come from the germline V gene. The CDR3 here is CASSPRAPVGNQPQHF. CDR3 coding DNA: TGTGCCAGCAGTCCTAGGGCCCCCGTCGGTAATCAGCCCCAGCATTTT.

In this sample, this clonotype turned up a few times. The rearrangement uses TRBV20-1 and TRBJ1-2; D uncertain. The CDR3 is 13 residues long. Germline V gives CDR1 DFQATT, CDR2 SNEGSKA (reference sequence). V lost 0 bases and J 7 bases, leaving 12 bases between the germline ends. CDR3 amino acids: CSARELRGLGYTF. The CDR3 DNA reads TGCAGTGCTAGAGAGCTACGTGGTCTTGGCTACACCTTC.

The CDR3 DNA reads TGTGCCAGCAGCTTGGCCTCAGGGTATTCCTACAATGAGCAGTTCTTC. This encodes CASSLASGYSYNEQFF. This chain links TRBV5-5 with TRBJ2-1; perhaps TRBD1 as D (5 bases). This CDR3 contains 16 residues. The V end lost 0 bases, the J end lost 1 base, and 11 bases lay between the germline ends. The V gene's germline CDR1 is SGHKS and CDR2 YYEKEE (reference sequence).

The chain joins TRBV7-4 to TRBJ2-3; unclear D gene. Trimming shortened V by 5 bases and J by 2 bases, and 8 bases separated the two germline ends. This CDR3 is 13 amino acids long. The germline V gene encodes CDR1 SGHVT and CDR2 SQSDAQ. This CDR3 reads CASSPVDTDTQYF. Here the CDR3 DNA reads TGTGCCAGCAGCCCCGTCGACACAGATACGCAGTATTTT.

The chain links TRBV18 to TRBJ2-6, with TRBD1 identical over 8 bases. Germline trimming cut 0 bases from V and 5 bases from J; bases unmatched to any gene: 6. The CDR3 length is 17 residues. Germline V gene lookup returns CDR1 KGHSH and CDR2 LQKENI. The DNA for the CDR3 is TGTGCCAGCTCACCACCGGGACAGGATCTCTGGGCCAACGTCCTGACTTTC. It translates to CASSPPGQDLWANVLTF.

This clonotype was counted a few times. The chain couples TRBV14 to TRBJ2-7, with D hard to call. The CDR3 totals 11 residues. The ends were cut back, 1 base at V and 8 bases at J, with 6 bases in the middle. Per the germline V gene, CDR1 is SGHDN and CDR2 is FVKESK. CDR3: CASSQGSQQYF. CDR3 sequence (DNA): TGTGCCAGCAGCCAAGGATCACAGCAGTACTTC. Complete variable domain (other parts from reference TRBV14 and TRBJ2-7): EAGVTQFPSHSVIEKGQTVTLRCDPISGHDNLYWYRRVMGKEIKFLLHFVKESKQDESGMPNNRFLAERTGGTYSTLKVQPAELEDSGVYFCASSQGSQQYFGPGTRLTVT.